These T cell receptor beta chains were read from a single sample in a study of T cells after posttransplantation cyclophosphamide. Some clones are missing from TCRdb's copy, which holds only in-frame ones; the method was immunoSEQ multiplex PCR. This sample comprises 41,000 or so clones, none seen once only. Sample: PBMCs. These receptors were obtained from a young man in good health and a related stem cell transplant donor. Both conserved end residues are part of each CDR3. D genes are given only for firm matches. Not every row has a clone size; where given, it reads once, few, many or a size class.

>many|TRBJ1-3|TRBD1|16|TRBV18
TGTGCCAGCTCACCACGGGACAGGGTGGGCGGAAACACCATATATTTT
CASSPRDRVGGNTIYF
>many|TRBJ1-1|TRBD1|14|TRBV5-8
TGTGCCAGCAGCTGGACAGGGCGGGAGACTGAAGCTTTCTTT
CASSWTGRETEAFF
>many|TRBJ2-5|NA|15|TRBV5-4
TGTGCCAGCAGCTTGGTTCGGGGAAAGCAAGAGACCCAGTACTTC
CASSLVRGKQETQYF
>many|TRBJ1-2|NA|13|TRBV7-2
TGTGCCAGCAGCCTAGGTACAGACTATGGCTACACCTTC
CASSLGTDYGYTF
>NA|TRBJ2-7|TRBD2|16|TRBV5-6
TGTGCCAGCAGCTTGGCCGCGGGGGTGACCGGGAGCGAGCAGTACTTC
CASSLAAGVTGSEQYF
>many|TRBJ1-6|TRBD1|15|TRBV5-1
TGCGCCAGCAGTCCAAACGACAGGGGAAATTCACCCCTCCACTTT
CASSPNDRGNSPLHF
>many|TRBJ1-3|TRBD1|15|TRBV7-2
TGTGCCAGCAGCCAGACAGGGCTGGGTGGAAACACCATATATTTT
CASSQTGLGGNTIYF
>many|TRBJ1-2|NA|14|TRBV24-1
TGTGCCACCAGTGCGGGTCCGGGGGGCCATGGCTACACCTTC
CATSAGPGGHGYTF
>many|TRBJ2-2|NA|16|TRBV2
TGTGCCAGCAGACGAGCCGGGACAATGAACACCGGGGAGCTGTTTTTT
CASRRAGTMNTGELFF
>few|TRBJ1-2|NA|12|TRBV18
TGTGCCAGCTCCCAGGGGAATGCGGGCTACACCTTC
CASSQGNAGYTF